This entry describes one TCR beta chain. Its antigen is undetermined. As every portion of the isolated RNA was reverse transcribed, the sequencing read expressed TCRB transcripts. The average output of naive, central memory and regulatory T cell samples was approximately 3.8 million reads. Data came from immunoSEQ multiplex PCR; TCRdb stores just in-frame clones and leaves some out. This sample has over 150,000 clones, with 10% found just once. The data stem from a study of beta chain features in type 1 diabetes. Heparinised blood was drawn once per donor, averaging about 116 mL. Staining for CD45RO/CCR7/CD25/CD127/CD95/CD27 allowed sorting of CD4+ naive, central memory, regulatory and stem cell-like memory cells. General study points: Shorter TCRB CDR3s, moderately but significantly so, marked every one of the four CD4+ subsets in Type 1 diabetes patients. It was possible that PCR favored shorter templates, equally so in patients and controls.

V was clipped by 2 bases and J by 5 bases, with 7 bases between them. Germline CDR1 is MNHEY and CDR2 is SMNVEV (reference sequence). The CDR3 extends over 13 amino acids. The sequence came from a man aged 30-40 years with type 1 diabetes. Sequenced input: central memory CD4+ T cells from blood. V is TRBV27 and J is TRBJ1-5; D is uncertain. The CDR3 DNA follows: TGTGCCAGCAGTTTACAGCGCTATCAGCCCCAGCATTTT. Translating gives CASSLQRYQPQHF.